Listed here are 8 T cell receptor beta chains from one sample, sequenced in a study of blood T cell repertoires in COVID-19. Clones were sequenced by immunoSEQ multiplex PCR, and TCRdb holds only the in-frame ones, with some missing. The repertoire holds 100,000 to 110,000 clones, with over 80% as singletons. Sequencing input: peripheral blood. The receptors were gathered from a man between 50 and 59 years old with active or convalescent COVID-19.

The chain couples TRBV19 to TRBJ1-4, with TRBD1 matching 9 bases. Germline V gene sequence: CDR1 LNHDA, CDR2 SQIVND (reference sequence). V gave up 5 bases and J gave up 0 bases; unmatched junction bases: 7. CDR3 length: 17 residues. CDR3 residues: CASSLWTGVSTNEKLFF. The CDR3 nucleotides are TGTGCCAGTAGTCTCTGGACAGGGGTGTCAACTAATGAAAAACTGTTTTTT.

This clone was detected only once. V and J are TRBV14 and TRBJ2-7; 12 bases fit TRBD2. Per the germline V gene, CDR1 is SGHDN and CDR2 is FVKESK. The J segment lost 13 bases and the V segment lost 1 base, leaving 5 bases of the junction unmatched. The CDR3 has 13 amino acids. The CDR3 nucleotides are TGTGCCAGCAGCCAAGGCAGACTAGCGGGGGCTTACTTC. Translated, it gives CASSQGRLAGAYF.

J is TRBJ1-6 and V is TRBV18; D unclear. The CDR3 covers 15 residues. Germline V lookup: CDR1 KGHSH, CDR2 LQKENI. Trimming took off 0 bases at V and 8 bases at J, with 11 bases between the two ends. The DNA for the CDR3 is TGTGCCAGCTCACCACCGGGGAGGGAATATTCACCCCTCCACTTT. This gives the protein CASSPPGREYSPLHF.

V gene TRBV5-1 combines with J gene TRBJ2-7; 10 bases are shared with TRBD1. Germline lookup yields CDR1 SGHRS and CDR2 YFSETQ. The CDR3 is made up of 14 amino acids. After removal of 3 bases from V and 6 bases from J, the junction contained 6 bases not matched to a gene. This CDR3 reads CASSSGTGEVEQYF. CDR3 coding DNA: TGCGCCAGCAGCTCCGGGACAGGGGAGGTCGAGCAGTACTTC.

V usage is TRBV19 and J usage is TRBJ1-4, with 8 bases lining up with TRBD1. The CDR3 is made up of 11 amino acids. Germline assignment: CDR1 LNHDA and CDR2 SQIVND (reference sequence). V shed 5 bases and J 16 bases; nucleotides not matched to a gene: 6. The CDR3 loop reads CASSSRTGSFF. CDR3 nucleotides: TGTGCCAGTAGTTCGAGGACAGGGTCGTTTTTT.

This chain links TRBV24-1 with TRBJ2-5; D call uncertain. This CDR3 is built from 14 residues. Germline V gene lookup returns CDR1 KGHDR and CDR2 SFDVKD. The V gene lost 1 base and the J gene lost 8 bases, with 13 bases spanning the gap. The DNA of the CDR3 is TGTGCCACCAGTGATTTTGGGCCTACGGATACCCAGTACTTC. Its protein is CATSDFGPTDTQYF.

This chain links TRBV18 with TRBJ2-7, with D possibly matching TRBD1 (6 bases). The V end was cut by 3 bases, the J end by 7 bases, with 19 bases between. Germline V lookup: CDR1 KGHSH, CDR2 LQKENI. The CDR3 has 15 amino acids. DNA for the CDR3: TGTGCCAGCTCACCGGGGGCGGAGATTTTGGGTGAGCAGTACTTC. The encoded protein is CASSPGAEILGEQYF.

This clone occurred once. V usage is TRBV7-8 and J usage is TRBJ1-5; possible D gene TRBD1, 6 bases. Germline CDR1 and CDR2: SGHVS and FQNEAQ. Trimming pared 1 base from V and 7 bases from J, leaving 14 bases between. The CDR3 runs to 15 residues. The CDR3 DNA reads TGTGCCAGCAGCTTAGGGCAGGGGCCGAGGCAGCCCCAGCATTTT. It translates to CASSLGQGPRQPQHF.